This section outlines one TCR beta chain sequence together with its context. Clones were sequenced by immunoSEQ multiplex PCR, and TCRdb holds only the in-frame ones, with some missing. The profile covers some 360,000 clones, with around 79% appearing a single time and 10% taken by the ten largest. This specimen belongs to a study of shared clonotypes between healthy human individuals. Germline V gene sequence: CDR1 MNHEY, CDR2 SMNVEV (reference sequence). The V end lost 7 bases, the J end lost 2 bases, and 16 bases lay between the germline ends. The CDR3 totals 15 residues. The specimen sequenced was memory CD4+ T cells sorted from blood. Described subset: CD45RA-negative fraction. This TCR was sampled from a man aged 25 to 40 in good health. The rearrangement uses TRBV27 and TRBJ2-3; D may be TRBD2 (6 bases). CDR3 residues: CASTTRRGATDTQYF. The CDR3 coding sequence is TGTGCCAGCACAACAAGGAGGGGAGCCACAGATACGCAGTATTTT.